This paragraph covers one TCR beta chain sequence. What it recognizes is unknown. Per sample, extraction of total RNA gave at least 6 micrograms in every case. This CDR3 has 16 amino acids. V was shortened by 5 bases and J by 5 bases, with 19 bases between the two germline ends. Germline assignment: CDR1 MDHEN and CDR2 SYDVKM. These data are taken from a study of blood T cells in healthy people across ages. A second about 6 to 12 cycle PCR used barcoded and J-beta primers. A 12-random-nucleotide template-switch adaptor tagged each cDNA molecule. TCRdb itself ran the 5' RACE reads through MiXCR, one entry per CDR3 protein. Altogether about 400,000 distinct CDR3 sequences are present, 50% to 60% being singletons, with the ten largest covering around 49%. Study observations and caveats: The study found TCR beta diversity correlated strongly with naive T cell percentage. There were more naive CD4+ cells and higher diversity in long-lived donors than in aged donors.

Sequencing was performed on blood. J is TRBJ2-1 and V is TRBV28; D might be TRBD1 (5 bases). The TCR originated in a man between 60 and 70 years old in good health. Here the CDR3 reads CASSPTHRIGDNEQFF. The CDR3 DNA follows: TGTGCCAGCAGTCCAACCCACAGGATAGGGGACAATGAGCAGTTCTTC.